What follows are 32 T cell receptor beta chains derived from one specimen sequenced in a study of blood T cell repertoires in COVID-19. Here immunoSEQ multiplex PCR was the method, and the copy in TCRdb shows in-frame clones only, minus some. Of roughly 45,000 clones in the sample, more than 70% were seen once. Sequenced: peripheral blood. These receptors came from a woman aged 60-75 years with acute or convalescent COVID-19.

The chain carries TRBV6-1 and TRBJ2-1, with 12 bases aligning to TRBD2. Germline CDR1 and CDR2: MNHNS and SASEGT. Unmatched junction bases numbered 14, after V lost 3 bases and J lost 8 bases. There are 18 residues in the CDR3. As DNA, the CDR3 is TGTGCCAGCAGTGATAAAGGACTAGCGGGGCCCCGCGGGGATGAGCAGTTCTTC. Protein product: CASSDKGLAGPRGDEQFF.

This rearrangement joins TRBV28 to TRBJ2-7, with 9 positions matching TRBD1. V lost 6 bases to trimming and J lost 5 bases; unmatched junction nucleotides: 5. CDR3 length: 13 amino acids. Per germline, CDR1 MDHEN and CDR2 SYDVKM. The CDR3 region is CASSTGGPHEQYF. CDR3 sequence (DNA): TGTGCCAGCAGCACAGGGGGCCCCCACGAGCAGTACTTC.

The chain combines TRBV21-1 with TRBJ1-5; the table's D call of TRBD1 was not tested on the DNA. TRBV21-1 is a known pseudogene. The CDR3 is made up of 14 amino acids. In DNA, the CDR3 is TGTGCCAGCAGCAAAGTTACAGGGGATCAGCCCCAGCATTTT. Protein sequence: CASSKVTGDQPQHF.

The chain uses TRBV3-1 (or the pseudogene TRBV3-2) and TRBJ1-4; 7 bases map to TRBD1. CDR3 size: 16 residues. The J segment lost 9 bases and the V segment lost 1 base, leaving 11 bases of the junction unmatched. Germline CDR1 is LGHDT and CDR2 is YNNKEL (reference sequence). CDR3 nucleotides: TGTGCCAGCAGCCAAGCTGGTAGACAGGGATCAAAAAAACTGTTTTTT. Its protein is CASSQAGRQGSKKLFF.

The rearrangement joins TRBV27 to TRBJ2-2; the match to TRBD1 covers 7 bases. CDR3 size: 14 residues. V shed 5 bases, J shed 3 bases, and the junction held 3 bases outside the gene matches. CDR1 is MNHEY and CDR2 is SMNVEV in the germline V gene (reference sequence). This chain's CDR3 is CASSVQGDTGELFF. The CDR3 DNA is TGTGCCAGCAGTGTCCAGGGGGACACCGGGGAGCTGTTTTTT.

The chain combines TRBV15 with TRBJ2-7; TRBD1 agrees at 10 bases. Per germline, CDR1 LNHNV and CDR2 YYDKDF (reference sequence). The CDR3 consists of 15 residues. Losses at the gene ends were 1 base for V and 5 bases for J; bases not matched to a gene: 5. CDR3 nucleotides: TGTGCCACCAGCAGAGGACAGGGGGCGAGGGACGAGCAGTACTTC. It codes for CATSRGQGARDEQYF.

The chain links TRBV30 to TRBJ1-2; TRBD1 matches at 9 bases. CDR1 GTSNPN and CDR2 SVGIG come from the germline V gene (reference sequence). This CDR3 spans 13 amino acids. After removal of 0 bases from V and 7 bases from J, the junction contained 3 bases not matched to a gene. The CDR3 region has the DNA TGTGCCTGGAGTGTACAGGGGGCAGGTGGCTACACCTTC. It codes for CAWSVQGAGGYTF. The full variable domain, its missing parts supplied by reference TRBV30 and TRBJ1-2, is SQTIHQWPATLVQPVGSPLSLECTVEGTSNPNLYWYRQAAGRGLQLLFYSVGIGQISSEVPQNLSASRPQDRQFILSSKKLLLSDSGFYLCAWSVQGAGGYTFGSGTRLTVV.

CDR3 region: CASSVAGMINYGYTF. CDR3 sequence (DNA): TGTGCCAGCAGTGTGGCGGGGATGATCAACTATGGCTACACCTTC. The rearrangement uses TRBV2 and TRBJ1-2; D unclear. This CDR3 comprises 15 residues. Trimming took 4 bases from V and 2 from J, leaving 14 bases between them. Looked up from germline, CDR1 is SNHLY and CDR2 is FYNNEI.

CDR3 protein: CASSIGQNNEQFF. CDR3 DNA: TGTGCCAGTAGTATAGGACAGAACAATGAGCAGTTCTTC. This rearrangement joins TRBV19 to TRBJ2-1; possibly TRBD1 for D (5 bases). Germline V CDR1 and CDR2: LNHDA, SQIVND (reference sequence). The CDR3 is 13 amino acids. Trimming took off 1 base at V and 5 bases at J, with 6 bases between the two ends. Using reference TRBV19 and TRBJ2-1 for the parts outside the CDR3, the full variable domain is DGGITQSPKYLFRKEGQNVTLSCEQNLNHDAMYWYRQDPGQGLRLIYYSQIVNDFQKGDIAEGYSVSREKKESFPLTVTSAQKNPTAFYLCASSIGQNNEQFFGPGTRLTVL.

V usage is TRBV10-3 and J usage is TRBJ2-4; 9 bases align to TRBD1. CDR1 and CDR2 from the germline V gene are ENHRY and SYGVKD. V shed 3 bases and J 7 bases; nucleotides not matched to a gene: 4. The CDR3 loop spans 14 amino acids. The DNA for the CDR3 is TGTGCCATCAGTGACTCCGGGACAGGGAACATTCAGTACTTC. Protein: CAISDSGTGNIQYF.

By sample fraction, this clone is medium-sized (0.01 to 0.1%). The chain is built from TRBV15 and TRBJ2-5, with a possible D match to TRBD1 (6 bases). The CDR3 is 13 residues long. V was trimmed by 11 bases and J by 0 bases, leaving 13 bases between them. Germline V lookup: CDR1 LNHNV, CDR2 YYDKDF (reference sequence). CDR3 coding DNA: TGTGCCTCAGGACAGAGGTACCAAGAGACCCAGTACTTC. It codes for CASGQRYQETQYF.

The gene calls are TRBV4-1 and TRBJ2-3, with D possibly TRBD2 on 6 matching bases. The CDR3 runs to 16 residues. Germline V CDR1 and CDR2: MGHRA, YSYEKL. V lost 0 bases to trimming and J lost 1 base, with 11 bases between them. DNA of the CDR3: TGCGCCAGCAGCCAAGACAACGGGAGAGGCACAGATACGCAGTATTTT. This gives the protein CASSQDNGRGTDTQYF.

The sample holds one count of this clone. The V gene is TRBV14, the J gene TRBJ1-6, with D perhaps TRBD1 (5 bases). CDR1 is SGHDN, CDR2 FVKESK, per germline. The CDR3 consists of 16 residues. Deletions cut 1 base from V and 10 bases from J, with 17 bases between. The CDR3 DNA is TGTGCCAGCAGCCAAGTGGGCCCAAGGGGAAGCTCACCCCTCCACTTT. Its translation: CASSQVGPRGSSPLHF.

This clone was observed a few times. The V gene is TRBV27, the J gene TRBJ2-7; TRBD2 is a possible D gene (6 bases). Germline CDR1 is MNHEY and CDR2 is SMNVEV (reference sequence). Trimming cost V 0 bases and J 13 bases, with 13 bases left between them. The CDR3 contains 12 residues. CDR3 protein: CASSLSGTPPYF. The CDR3 coding sequence is TGTGCCAGCAGTTTATCAGGGACTCCTCCTTACTTC.

The chain has TRBV2 and TRBJ2-5, with TRBD1 as a possible D gene (5 bases). This CDR3 has 11 amino acids. V was clipped by 4 bases and J by 5 bases, with 5 bases between them. Germline values: CDR1 SNHLY, CDR2 FYNNEI. The CDR3, as DNA: TGTGCCAGCAGTGGGGGCGAGACCCAGTACTTC. Its protein is CASSGGETQYF.

The V call is TRBV19, the J call TRBJ1-1; 9 positions agree with TRBD1. The CDR3 totals 15 residues. CDR1 is LNHDA, CDR2 SQIVND, per germline (reference sequence). The trim removed 5 bases at V and 7 bases at J, leaving 11 bases unmatched. CDR3 region: CASSDPGQGIFEAFF. In nucleotides, the CDR3 is TGTGCCAGTAGTGATCCGGGACAGGGTATATTTGAAGCTTTCTTT. The variable domain in full, completed from reference TRBV19 and TRBJ1-1, reads DGGITQSPKYLFRKEGQNVTLSCEQNLNHDAMYWYRQDPGQGLRLIYYSQIVNDFQKGDIAEGYSVSREKKESFPLTVTSAQKNPTAFYLCASSDPGQGIFEAFFGQGTRLTVV.

The rearrangement links TRBV6-5 to TRBJ1-2; 7 bases fit TRBD1. CDR1 MNHEY and CDR2 SVGAGI come from the germline V gene. CDR3 size: 12 residues. V shed 6 bases, J shed 8 bases, and the junction held 6 bases outside the gene matches. CDR3 sequence reads: CASSQTGVGYTF. The CDR3 DNA reads as TGTGCCAGCAGCCAAACAGGGGTCGGCTACACCTTC.

Only a few counts were recorded for this clone. The chain employs TRBV5-1 and TRBJ1-3, with a tentative D call TRBD1 (6 bases). The CDR3 contains 16 residues. Germline-derived CDR1 and CDR2 are SGHRS and YFSETQ. The V end was cut by 0 bases, the J end by 2 bases, with 12 bases between. In nucleotides, the CDR3 is TGCGCCAGCAGCTTGGAGGGGGGGTTACCTGGAAACACCATATATTTT. This translates into CASSLEGGLPGNTIYF.

This chain links TRBV5-1 with TRBJ2-1; 7 bases align to TRBD2. V was pared by 0 bases and J by 0 bases, with 3 bases of the junction left unmatched. This CDR3 comprises 16 residues. Germline V lookup: CDR1 SGHRS, CDR2 YFSETQ. The CDR3 DNA reads as TGCGCCAGCAGCTTGGTGGGGGGGAACTCCTACAATGAGCAGTTCTTC. This translates into CASSLVGGNSYNEQFF.

V and J are TRBV25-1 and TRBJ1-6; 10 bases line up with TRBD1. This CDR3 has 16 amino acids. Germline V gene lookup returns CDR1 MGHDK and CDR2 SYGVNS. After removal of 6 bases from V and 8 bases from J, the junction contained 10 bases not matched to a gene. The CDR3 protein is CASRPRSGTGDSPLHF. The DNA of the CDR3 is TGTGCCAGCAGGCCTCGCTCCGGGACAGGGGATTCACCCCTCCACTTT.

The CDR3 DNA sequence: TGTGCCATCAGTGACCCCCGAGAAGAGACCCAGTACTTC. Its protein is CAISDPREETQYF. The gene calls are TRBV10-3 and TRBJ2-5; D is uncertain. V gave up 3 bases and J gave up 3 bases, with 8 bases separating them. The CDR3 runs 13 residues. Germline loops: CDR1 ENHRY, CDR2 SYGVKD.

The gene calls are TRBV9 and TRBJ1-4; no clear D gene. V gave up 2 bases and J gave up 2 bases, with 7 bases separating them. The CDR3 loop spans 14 amino acids. Germline V lookup: CDR1 SGDLS, CDR2 YYNGEE. DNA for the CDR3: TGTGCCAGCAGCGTTGACTTGACTAATGAAAAACTGTTTTTT. This gives the protein CASSVDLTNEKLFF.

The chain combines TRBV12-3 or TRBV12-4 with TRBJ2-1; 7 bases map to TRBD2. The CDR3 runs to 11 residues. Germline trimming cut 6 bases from V and 10 bases from J; bases unmatched to any gene: 3. The CDR3 spells CASSFSGEQFF. The DNA of the CDR3 is TGTGCCAGCAGCTTTAGCGGGGAGCAGTTCTTC.

The chain combines TRBV18 with TRBJ2-7; 7 bases are shared with TRBD1. J lost 5 bases, V lost 4 bases, and 2 bases had no gene match. This CDR3 has 12 residues. CDR1 KGHSH and CDR2 LQKENI come from the germline V gene. The CDR3 here is CASSRQGDEQYF. The CDR3 coding sequence is TGTGCCAGCTCACGACAGGGCGACGAGCAGTACTTC. The full variable domain, completed using reference TRBV18 and TRBJ2-7, is NAGVMQNPRHLVRRRGQEARLRCSPMKGHSHVYWYRQLPEEGLKFMVYLQKENIIDESGMPKERFSAEFPKEGPSILRIQQVVRGDSAAYFCASSRQGDEQYFGPGTRLTVT.

The chain joins TRBV19 to TRBJ2-2, with D possibly being TRBD2 (5 bases). The ends were cut back, 0 bases at V and 5 bases at J, with 10 bases in the middle. The CDR3 sequence is 15 residues long. CDR1 and CDR2 from the germline V gene are LNHDA and SQIVND (reference sequence). The CDR3 reads CASSIDGSHTGELFF. In DNA form, the CDR3 reads TGTGCCAGTAGTATAGATGGGAGTCATACCGGGGAGCTGTTTTTT.

The V and J genes are TRBV29-1 and TRBJ2-3; 11 bases agree with TRBD1. CDR1 is SQVTM and CDR2 is ANQGSEA in the germline V gene. The CDR3 totals 16 residues. Germline trimming cut 6 bases from V and 1 base from J; bases unmatched to any gene: 9. Here the CDR3 DNA reads TGCAGCGTGGGGGGCGGACAGGGGGCACGCACAGATACGCAGTATTTT. Protein product: CSVGGGQGARTDTQYF.

The genes are TRBV2 and TRBJ2-7; 11 nucleotides agree with TRBD2. Germline V gene sequence: CDR1 SNHLY, CDR2 FYNNEI. The junction had 2 bases not matched to a gene; V was cut back by 10 bases and J by 3 bases. CDR3 length: 12 amino acids. The CDR3 loop is CATGTSGYEQYF. The CDR3 nucleotides are TGTGCCACTGGGACTAGCGGCTACGAGCAGTACTTC.

The chain recombines TRBV27 with TRBJ1-1; D unresolved. The germline V gene has CDR1 MNHEY and CDR2 SMNVEV (reference sequence). The CDR3 sequence is 13 residues long. Between the trimmed V and J ends, which lost 5 bases and 5 bases, there was a span of 12 bases. CDR3 region: CASSPPRRTEAFF. As DNA, the CDR3 is TGTGCCAGCAGTCCCCCGCGGAGGACTGAAGCTTTCTTT.

The chain recombines TRBV18 with TRBJ2-3; D is possibly TRBD2 (6 bases). This CDR3 has 16 amino acids. The germline V gene encodes CDR1 KGHSH and CDR2 LQKENI. Deletions cut 2 bases from V and 4 bases from J, with 16 bases between. The CDR3 here is CASSPGSTGVADTQYF. DNA for the CDR3: TGTGCCAGCTCACCAGGATCGACGGGAGTGGCAGATACGCAGTATTTT.

The chain links TRBV20-1 to TRBJ2-3; D remains ambiguous. Trimming left V 3 bases short and J 1 base short, with 11 bases between. The length of the CDR3 is 14 residues. Germline CDR1 and CDR2: DFQATT and SNEGSKA (reference sequence). The CDR3 here is CSASGLTGTDTQYF. CDR3 sequence (DNA): TGCAGTGCTAGTGGTCTTACGGGCACAGATACGCAGTATTTT.

The rearrangement uses TRBV7-2 and TRBJ1-6, with 8 bases fitting TRBD1. V was clipped by 1 base and J by 12 bases; unmatched bases: 8. Germline lookup yields CDR1 SGHTA and CDR2 FQGNSA. The CDR3 extends over 15 amino acids. The CDR3 coding sequence is TGTGCCAGCAGCTTAGAGGCAGGGGGCGGGAGACCCCTCCACTTT. Amino acid sequence: CASSLEAGGGRPLHF.

The chain has TRBV5-1 and TRBJ2-7, with TRBD1 matching 9 bases. Germline CDR1 SGHRS, CDR2 YFSETQ. V dropped 4 bases and J dropped 5; count of bases not matched to a gene: 7. The CDR3 spans 14 residues. CDR3 nucleotide sequence: TGCGCCAGCAGCGGGGACAGGGAGGGGAACGAGCAGTACTTC. Encoded protein: CASSGDREGNEQYF.